The next 29 T cell receptor beta chains were all read from a single sample in a study of cytomegalovirus exposure and HLA in healthy donors. The assay was immunoSEQ multiplex PCR, and TCRdb's table has in-frame clones only and misses some. The profile shows 190,000 or so clones, approximately 84% of them singletons. The sample taken for sequencing was PBMCs. Receptor source: a woman between 18 and 30 years old in good health and CMV-seropositive.

The chain is built from TRBV29-1 and TRBJ1-3; D remains unclear. The CDR3 totals 12 residues. V was cut by 7 bases and J by 6 bases, with 13 bases left in between. Per the germline V gene, CDR1 is SQVTM and CDR2 is ANQGSEA. For the CDR3, the DNA is TGCAGCGGAGCAGGTTTGGCAAACACCATATATTTT. It yields the protein CSGAGLANTIYF.

This clone has only a few counts. J is TRBJ2-7 and V is TRBV27; possible D gene TRBD1, 6 bases. This CDR3 comprises 13 residues. V shed 6 bases and J shed 3 bases, with 12 bases lying between them. Germline V gene data show CDR1 as MNHEY and CDR2 as SMNVEV (reference sequence). The CDR3 DNA reads TGTGCCAGCAGAGATACAGGGCGCTACGAGCAGTACTTC. Its translation is CASRDTGRYEQYF.

This chain connects TRBV7-9 to TRBJ2-1; the D gene is possibly TRBD1 (6 bases). The germline CDR1 and CDR2 sequences are SEHNR and FQNEAQ (reference sequence). Trimming took 5 bases from V and 4 from J, leaving 18 bases between them. The CDR3 is 16 residues long. CDR3: CASSPAQGTFYNEQFF. The CDR3 DNA follows: TGTGCCAGCAGCCCCGCACAGGGCACCTTTTACAATGAGCAGTTCTTC.

This rearrangement joins TRBV10-1 to TRBJ2-4; TRBD1 might be the D (5 bases). Germline CDR1 reads WNHNN; CDR2 reads SYGVQD (reference sequence). The CDR3 has 12 residues. Here the CDR3 reads CAPGFTKNIQYF. CDR3 nucleotides: TGCGCTCCAGGGTTTACCAAAAACATTCAGTACTTC.

This chain links TRBV9 with TRBJ2-7; 10 bases fit TRBD1. This CDR3 comprises 14 residues. Germline lookup yields CDR1 SGDLS and CDR2 YYNGEE. Trimming took 3 bases from V and 4 from J; bases not matched to a gene: 4. The CDR3 DNA follows: TGTGCCAGCAGCGCCGGGACAGGGGAGTACGAGCAGTACTTC. It encodes CASSAGTGEYEQYF.

J is TRBJ2-2 and V is TRBV6-5; tentatively, D is TRBD1 (5 bases). With 3 bases removed from V and 6 bases from J, the gap between germline ends came to 14 bases. CDR3 length: 15 residues. Germline loops: CDR1 MNHEY, CDR2 SVGAGI. Here the CDR3 DNA reads TGTGCCAGCAGTTATACCGCGACAGCAGCCGGGGAGCTGTTTTTT. Its protein is CASSYTATAAGELFF.

The J gene is TRBJ1-1, the V gene TRBV6-5; D remains ambiguous. The germline CDR1 and CDR2 sequences are MNHEY and SVGAGI. The CDR3 spans 15 residues. The V end lost 4 bases, the J end lost 6 bases, and 18 bases lay between the germline ends. CDR3 coding DNA: TGTGCCAGCAGTTTTTCGCCCTATTTGTACCCTGAAGCTTTCTTT. It translates to CASSFSPYLYPEAFF.

This clone was seen a single time. V is TRBV27 and J is TRBJ2-5; the D gene is possibly TRBD1 (6 bases). The CDR3 is made up of 13 amino acids. The germline CDR1 and CDR2 sequences are MNHEY and SMNVEV (reference sequence). V lost 2 bases to trimming and J lost 5 bases, with 9 bases between them. The CDR3: CASSLDRWETQYF. CDR3 bases: TGTGCCAGCAGTTTAGACAGGTGGGAGACCCAGTACTTC.

This clone was recorded at least ten times. The chain recombines TRBV4-2 with TRBJ1-3, with no clear D. The CDR3 is made up of 16 amino acids. V lost 0 bases and J lost 4, with 13 bases in between. Germline V gene data show CDR1 as LGHNA and CDR2 as YNFKEQ. The CDR3 reads CASSQEGREWGNTIYF. The CDR3 nucleotides read TGTGCCAGCAGCCAAGAGGGGAGGGAATGGGGAAACACCATATATTTT.

In its sample, this clone was seen once. This chain connects TRBV9 to TRBJ2-2, with TRBD2 matching over 7 bases. V was clipped by 4 bases and J by 1 base; unmatched bases: 4. From germline, CDR1 is SGDLS and CDR2 YYNGEE. The CDR3 is 15 amino acids. The CDR3 region is CASSPAGVNTGELFF. Here the CDR3 DNA reads TGTGCCAGCAGCCCGGCGGGGGTGAACACCGGGGAGCTGTTTTTT.

The gene calls are TRBV7-9 and TRBJ2-5; no clear D. The V end was cut by 1 base, the J end by 3 bases, with 12 bases between. The length of the CDR3 is 15 residues. Per the germline V gene, CDR1 is SEHNR and CDR2 is FQNEAQ (reference sequence). The chain's CDR3 is CASSLVGRGKETQYF. CDR3 nucleotides: TGTGCCAGCAGCTTAGTCGGCAGAGGAAAAGAGACCCAGTACTTC.

The rearrangement uses TRBV10-3 and TRBJ2-7, with TRBD1 as a possible D gene (5 bases). The CDR3 is made up of 12 amino acids. The germline gives CDR1 ENHRY, CDR2 SYGVKD. Trimming pared 6 bases from V and 2 bases from J, leaving 8 bases between. In nucleotides, the CDR3 is TGTGCCATCAGCGAGGACACCTACGAGCAGTACTTC. It translates to CAISEDTYEQYF.

The chain carries TRBV5-4 and TRBJ1-4, with unresolved D. CDR1 is SGHNT and CDR2 is YYREEE in the germline V gene (reference sequence). With 1 base removed from V and 10 bases from J, the gap between germline ends came to 8 bases. CDR3 length: 12 amino acids. Here the CDR3 DNA reads TGTGCCAGCAGCTTGTACGAGGGAAAACTGTTTTTT. Its translation: CASSLYEGKLFF.

The rearrangement links TRBV6-6 to TRBJ1-1, with TRBD1 matching 7 bases. Trimming at V came to 2 bases and at J to 0 bases, leaving 6 bases not matched to a gene. The CDR3 totals 16 residues. The germline V gene has CDR1 MNHNY and CDR2 SVGAGI (reference sequence). The CDR3 DNA sequence: TGTGCCAGCAGTTACCCACGGGACAGCATGAACACTGAAGCTTTCTTT. As protein: CASSYPRDSMNTEAFF.

V and J are TRBV4-2 and TRBJ2-2; D gene uncertain. Trimming removed 0 bases from V and 0 bases from J, with 5 bases in between. Germline V gene lookup returns CDR1 LGHNA and CDR2 YNFKEQ. The CDR3 runs 15 residues. The DNA of the CDR3 is TGTGCCAGCAGCCAAGATCATTCGAACACCGGGGAGCTGTTTTTT. Protein sequence: CASSQDHSNTGELFF.

The chain uses TRBV5-1 and TRBJ2-5; 15 bases fit TRBD2. CDR1 is SGHRS and CDR2 is YFSETQ in the germline V gene. With 4 bases clipped from V and 13 bases from J, the junction kept 17 bases outside the gene matches. The CDR3 loop spans 17 amino acids. This CDR3 is CASSQAPGLAGGYILYF. The DNA for the CDR3 is TGCGCCAGCAGCCAGGCTCCGGGACTAGCGGGGGGATATATCTTGTACTTC.

J is TRBJ2-1 and V is TRBV10-2; 8 nucleotides line up with TRBD2. Germline CDR1 reads WSHSY; CDR2 reads SAAADI. The CDR3 covers 14 residues. Trimming cost V 6 bases and J 5 bases; bases outside gene matches: 6. The CDR3 region is CASRSGGPDNEQFF. The DNA for the CDR3 is TGCGCCAGCAGGTCGGGGGGGCCCGACAATGAGCAGTTCTTC.

J is TRBJ2-5 and V is TRBV15; no reliable D call. CDR1 and CDR2 (germline): LNHNV, YYDKDF (reference sequence). V dropped 0 bases and J dropped 0 bases, with 8 bases sitting between them. This CDR3 has 15 residues. CDR3 in amino acids: CATSRDILDQETQYF. The DNA of the CDR3 is TGTGCCACCAGCAGAGATATCCTTGACCAAGAGACCCAGTACTTC.

The rearrangement uses TRBV7-3 and TRBJ2-7, with D possibly being TRBD2 (5 bases). Germline V lookup: CDR1 SGHTA, CDR2 FQGTGA. V shed 4 bases and J shed 0 bases, with 10 bases lying between them. This CDR3 has 14 residues. The CDR3 region is CASSSPGLSYEQYF. CDR3 in DNA: TGTGCCAGCAGCTCACCCGGACTCTCCTACGAGCAGTACTTC.

V gene TRBV6-1 combines with J gene TRBJ1-1; 9 positions match TRBD1. Unmatched junction bases numbered 4, after V lost 6 bases and J lost 5 bases. CDR1 MNHNS and CDR2 SASEGT come from the germline V gene. The CDR3 is 13 residues long. CDR3 sequence reads: CASSGTGTTEAFF. The CDR3 DNA is TGTGCCAGCAGCGGGACAGGGACGACTGAAGCTTTCTTT.

The gene calls are TRBV19 and TRBJ1-5, with no clear D. CDR1 is LNHDA and CDR2 is SQIVND in the germline V gene (reference sequence). V lost 6 bases and J 1 base, leaving 10 bases between the germline ends. This CDR3 comprises 14 residues. The CDR3 reads CASSRGGSNQPQHF. The DNA for the CDR3 is TGTGCCAGTAGCCGAGGTGGGAGCAATCAGCCCCAGCATTTT.

The V and J genes are TRBV5-6 and TRBJ1-1; D is uncertain. V dropped 0 bases and J dropped 4 bases, with 10 bases sitting between them. Looked up from germline, CDR1 is SGHDT and CDR2 is YYEEEE. CDR3 length: 14 residues. DNA for the CDR3: TGTGCCAGCAGCTTGGACAGAACAAGCACTGAAGCTTTCTTT. Its translation: CASSLDRTSTEAFF.

The CDR3 spells CASSEGQAAYNEQFF. CDR3 nucleotide sequence: TGTGCCAGCAGCGAGGGACAGGCGGCCTACAATGAGCAGTTCTTC. The rearrangement uses TRBV5-4 and TRBJ2-1; 8 nucleotides align to TRBD1. This CDR3 contains 15 residues. V dropped 4 bases and J dropped 2; count of bases not matched to a gene: 5. In germline, CDR1 is SGHNT, CDR2 YYREEE (reference sequence).

This clone turned up a few times. This sample also contains other DNA sequences that code for the same CDR3. V is TRBV7-8 and J is TRBJ1-1; TRBD1 aligns across 9 bases. CDR1 and CDR2 (germline): SGHVS, FQNEAQ. This CDR3 region has 14 residues. The V segment lost 5 bases and the J segment 5 bases; nucleotides outside the gene matches: 6. The CDR3 nucleotides are TGTGCCAGCAGCCCACAGGGGGCTAGTACTGAAGCTTTCTTT. Translating it yields CASSPQGASTEAFF.

This sequence joins TRBV7-9 and TRBJ2-3, with 8 bases fitting TRBD2. J was trimmed by 1 base and V by 10 bases; bases with no gene match: 7. Germline loops: CDR1 SEHNR, CDR2 FQNEAQ (reference sequence). The CDR3 spans 14 residues. The CDR3 sequence: CATPREGGTDTQYF. CDR3 coding DNA: TGTGCCACCCCCCGGGAGGGGGGCACAGATACGCAGTATTTT.

The CDR3 nucleotides are TGTGCCAGCAGCCAAGGAGGCTTCGCTAGCGGGGGGGCGATTGGGACAGATACGCAGTATTTT. Protein sequence: CASSQGGFASGGAIGTDTQYF. V and J are TRBV4-2 and TRBJ2-3, with 12 bases that match TRBD2. Germline V gene lookup returns CDR1 LGHNA and CDR2 YNFKEQ. V was pared by 1 base and J by 3 bases, with 17 bases of the junction left unmatched. The CDR3 consists of 21 residues.

The chain couples TRBV18 to TRBJ2-1; 8 bases map to TRBD1. The V gene's germline CDR1 is KGHSH and CDR2 LQKENI. This CDR3 is built from 17 residues. Trimming removed 0 bases from V and 5 bases from J; junction bases left unmatched: 9. The CDR3 sequence is CASSPPRGQGIHNEQFF. The CDR3 DNA follows: TGTGCCAGCTCACCACCCCGAGGACAGGGAATCCACAATGAGCAGTTCTTC.

Only one count was recorded for this clone. The rearrangement links TRBV4-2 to TRBJ2-1; no definite D call. CDR1 and CDR2 from the germline V gene are LGHNA and YNFKEQ. The CDR3 is made up of 15 amino acids. The germline V and J ends were trimmed by 0 bases and 12 bases, with 18 bases remaining between them. The CDR3 is CASSQDPTTGYGQFF. CDR3 bases: TGTGCCAGCAGCCAAGATCCCACGACTGGATATGGGCAGTTCTTC.

This chain connects TRBV5-1 to TRBJ1-4; D is unclear. The CDR3 is made up of 13 amino acids. V was pared by 4 bases and J by 5 bases, with 9 bases between. Germline CDR1 is SGHRS and CDR2 is YFSETQ. The CDR3 bases are TGCGCCAGCAGCCCCAATAGAAATGAAAAACTGTTTTTT. It translates to CASSPNRNEKLFF.